This TCR beta chain was captured in a study of T cell responses to AZD1222 COVID-19 vaccine. Broader study findings: Breadth and depth of Spike-specific TCRs rose after two AZD1222 doses. White British donors predominated, females outnumbered males, and clonal diversity was possibly underestimated.

Comments on this clone: Its target is unknown.

Germline CDR1 is MNHEY and CDR2 is SVGAGI. The CDR3 extends over 12 amino acids. Deletions cut 10 bases from V and 4 bases from J, with 13 bases between. Using immunoSEQ multiplex PCR, the repertoire was profiled, and TCRdb retains in-frame clones only, with some absent. The top ten clones hold 15% to 20% of a sample with about 120,000 clones, approximately 86% of them seen once. The TCR sequence derives from an adult who received the AZD1222 COVID-19 vaccine. This specimen consisted of peripheral blood, obtained 28 days after the second AZD1222 dose. The chain combines TRBV6-5 with TRBJ1-2, with D perhaps matching TRBD1 (5 bases). CDR3 loop: CAKLGLPYGYTF. The CDR3 DNA sequence: TGTGCCAAGTTGGGACTTCCCTATGGCTACACCTTC.